This TCR beta chain was captured in a study of T cells in Graves' hyperthyroidism and ophthalmopathy. Findings and limits, study-wide: Researchers report that a 13 V-J model separated ophthalmopathy from stable hyperthyroidism.

Absent ophthalmopathy progression within 18 months defined stable Graves' hyperthyroidism. Any patient presenting with uncontrolled infection, other autoimmune disease, pregnancy or lactation was left out. The study based diagnoses on clinical symptoms, serum thyroxine and TRAb, thyroid ultrasound and orbital computed tomography. Germline values: CDR1 SGHTA, CDR2 FQGNSA. This CDR3 is built from 15 residues. V was pared by 3 bases and J by 7 bases, with 15 bases between. Of note for this clonotype: Antigen: not known.

Using RNA transcripts as the source, TCR beta CDR3 regions were amplified. The HTBI primer set served for first-round RT-PCR of the TCR CDR3. A single record per CDR3 protein comes from TCRdb applying MiXCR to the multiplex PCR reads. The sample has nearly 750,000 distinct CDR3 sequences, roughly 32% seen once; the top ten hold roughly 30%. Sequenced sample: blood. The chain is built from TRBV7-2 and TRBJ1-4, with a possible D match to TRBD1 (5 bases). This TCR derives from a woman aged 40 to 50 with Graves' hyperthyroidism. CDR3 bases: TGTGCCAGCAGCTTGGGACTAGCGGGGGGTGAAAAACTGTTTTTT. It is translated as CASSLGLAGGEKLFF.